This entry lists 18 T cell receptor beta chains sequenced from one sample in a study of T cell repertoires in cytomegalovirus infection. From the reads, TCRdb called clonotypes with MiXCR, one entry per CDR3 protein. This table holds roughly 720,000 distinct CDR3 sequences, 35% found once. Sequencing used PBMCs. The receptors were sampled from a human donor in good health (CMV status not recorded). Some clones in this sample may be carry-over from other donors' samples.

The chain is built from TRBV19 and TRBJ1-5; D unclear. The germline V and J ends were trimmed by 6 bases and 4 bases, with 10 bases remaining between them. The CDR3 runs to 13 residues. Germline V lookup: CDR1 LNHDA, CDR2 SQIVND (reference sequence). CDR3 region: CASRDGRNQPQHF. The CDR3 DNA follows: TGTGCCAGTAGGGACGGTAGAAATCAGCCCCAGCATTTT.

The rearrangement uses TRBV12-3 or TRBV12-4 and TRBJ1-2, with a possible D match to TRBD1 (5 bases). Between the trimmed V and J ends, which lost 6 bases and 0 bases, there was a span of 11 bases. The CDR3 covers 14 residues. CDR3: CASSETDANYGYTF. The DNA for the CDR3 is TGTGCCAGCAGCGAGACAGACGCTAACTATGGCTACACCTTC.

A word on this clonotype: Without the conserved terminal phenylalanine or tryptophan, this CDR3 likely stems from a read error. J is TRBJ1-5 and V is TRBV12-3 or TRBV12-4; the match to TRBD1 covers 8 bases. This CDR3 has 14 residues. The trim removed 5 bases at V and 4 bases at J, leaving 4 bases unmatched. CDR3 residues: CASSPNRGNQPQHS. The CDR3 DNA is TGTGCCAGCAGTCCCAACAGGGGGAATCAGCCCCAGCATTCT.

V gene TRBV28 combines with J gene TRBJ1-1; 11 bases fit TRBD1. The CDR3 has 15 residues. V shed 5 bases, J shed 5 bases, and the junction held 7 bases outside the gene matches. Germline-derived CDR1 and CDR2 are MDHEN and SYDVKM. The CDR3 region is CASSPPGTGGTEAFF. As DNA, the CDR3 is TGTGCCAGCAGTCCCCCAGGGACAGGGGGGACTGAAGCTTTCTTT.

V and J are TRBV12-3 or TRBV12-4 and TRBJ2-5, with 8 nucleotides matching TRBD2. This CDR3 is 18 amino acids long. V dropped 4 bases and J dropped 2; count of bases not matched to a gene: 15. The CDR3 DNA reads as TGTGCCAGCAGTTCCGATTGGGCCGGCGGGAGGTTACAAGAGACCCAGTACTTC. As protein: CASSSDWAGGRLQETQYF.

A word on this clonotype: This may be a read error: a much more frequent sequence differs by one nucleotide. This rearrangement joins TRBV10-2 to TRBJ2-6, with 11 bases lining up with TRBD2. The CDR3 consists of 19 residues. Trimming took 1 base from V and 0 from J; bases not matched to a gene: 5. Germline assignment: CDR1 WSHSY and CDR2 SAAADI. The CDR3 bases are TGCGCCAGCAGTGAGTGGGGACTAGCGGTGCGCTCTGGGGCCAACGTCCTGACTTTC. Protein product: CASSEWGLAVRSGANVLTF.

The chain uses TRBV6-5 and TRBJ2-5, with D possibly being TRBD2 (7 bases). CDR1 is MNHEY and CDR2 is SVGAGI in the germline V gene. The CDR3 is 15 residues long. Between the trimmed V and J ends, which lost 5 bases and 4 bases, there was a span of 17 bases. The CDR3 DNA reads as TGTGCCAGCAGTGCCGGGGTTCGGGGGGCAGAGACCCAGTACTTC. Amino acids: CASSAGVRGAETQYF.

This clonotype was seen a handful of times. The chain carries TRBV27 and TRBJ1-6, with D uncertain. Trimming stripped 3 bases from V and 7 bases from J, with 13 bases between. CDR1 is MNHEY, CDR2 SMNVEV, per germline (reference sequence). This CDR3 has 15 residues. The CDR3, as DNA: TGTGCCAGCAGTTTTACGAACAGCCTCAATTCACCCCTCCACTTT. Translating gives CASSFTNSLNSPLHF.

This clonotype was found a few times. The rearrangement links TRBV6-5 to TRBJ2-3, with a possible D match to TRBD1 (7 bases). Germline V CDR1 and CDR2: MNHEY, SVGAGI. Trimming took 6 bases from V and 2 from J, leaving 15 bases between them. The CDR3 length is 15 residues. CDR3 nucleotide sequence: TGTGCCAGCAGGACAGGGCGGGGAGTCACAGATACGCAGTATTTT. As protein: CASRTGRGVTDTQYF.

This clonotype has only a few counts. Written as DNA, the CDR3 is TGTGCCAGCAGCTCCCCGGGACTAGCGGGGGGTGATGAGCAGTTCTTC. Residues: CASSSPGLAGGDEQFF. This chain connects TRBV7-8 to TRBJ2-1; TRBD2 matches at 15 bases. The CDR3 is 16 amino acids. CDR1 SGHVS and CDR2 FQNEAQ come from the germline V gene. The junction had 6 bases not matched to a gene; V was cut back by 4 bases and J by 8 bases.

The chain links TRBV7-6 to TRBJ2-3; D possibly corresponds to TRBD2 (5 bases). This CDR3 spans 14 amino acids. Deletions cut 5 bases from V and 5 bases from J, with 14 bases between. The V gene's germline CDR1 is SGHVS and CDR2 FNYEAQ. Here the CDR3 DNA reads TGTGCCAGCAGCCTAGAGGGTGGGGAAGATACGCAGTATTTT. Amino acids: CASSLEGGEDTQYF.

In this sample, this clonotype turned up a few times. The V gene is TRBV27, the J gene TRBJ2-1; 7 bases line up with TRBD2. The CDR3 has 14 residues. Germline assignment: CDR1 MNHEY and CDR2 SMNVEV (reference sequence). V was pared by 7 bases and J by 7 bases, with 10 bases of the junction left unmatched. The CDR3 bases are TGTGCCAGCACCATTATGGCGGGAGTGAATGAGCAGTTCTTC. It codes for CASTIMAGVNEQFF.

The CDR3, as DNA: TGTGCCAGCAGCCCGACGACCAGGGGAAACGAGCAGTACTTC. This codes for CASSPTTRGNEQYF. The gene calls are TRBV7-6 and TRBJ2-7; TRBD1 might be the D (6 bases). The ends were cut back, 5 bases at V and 5 bases at J, with 16 bases in the middle. CDR3 length equals 14 residues. CDR1 SGHVS and CDR2 FNYEAQ come from the germline V gene.

In its sample, this clonotype was seen a few times. V gene TRBV12-3 or TRBV12-4 combines with J gene TRBJ2-7; 10 positions agree with TRBD1. V was clipped by 5 bases and J by 3 bases; unmatched bases: 7. The CDR3 loop spans 15 amino acids. The CDR3 sequence: CASSLGTGVHYEQYF. DNA for the CDR3: TGTGCCAGCAGTCTTGGGACAGGGGTCCACTACGAGCAGTACTTC.

On this clonotype itself: A much larger clone lies one base from this, so it may be a read error. The gene calls are TRBV19 and TRBJ2-3; the D gene is possibly TRBD2 (5 bases). The germline V gene encodes CDR1 LNHDA and CDR2 SQIVND (reference sequence). Deletions cut 4 bases from V and 8 bases from J, with 16 bases between. The CDR3 sequence is 14 residues long. Here the CDR3 reads CASSTRADPCTQYF. The CDR3 coding sequence is TGTGCCAGTAGTACCAGAGCGGACCCATGTACGCAGTATTTT.

Only a few counts were recorded for this clonotype. The chain couples TRBV7-2 to TRBJ2-2, with a weak D call TRBD2 (6 bases). From germline, CDR1 is SGHTA and CDR2 FQGNSA. V shed 5 bases and J shed 5 bases, with 15 bases lying between them. This CDR3 has 15 amino acids. The CDR3 DNA reads TGTGCCAGCAGCCTTCGACTAGGCTATACCGGGGAGCTGTTTTTT. This sequence encodes CASSLRLGYTGELFF.

About this clonotype: A read error may account for a junction end that differs from germline. The chain joins TRBV7-4 to TRBJ1-2, with D possibly matching TRBD1 (5 bases). This CDR3 comprises 15 residues. Germline assignment: CDR1 SGHVT and CDR2 SQSDAQ. In DNA, the CDR3 is TGTGCCAGCAGCGCGGGGTGGGGGGGTATCTATTGCTACACCTTC. Translating it yields CASSAGWGGIYCYTF.

The chain uses TRBV29-1 and TRBJ2-7; D may be TRBD1 or TRBD2 (5 bases each). The germline V and J ends were trimmed by 2 bases and 5 bases, with 13 bases remaining between them. Germline CDR1 and CDR2: SQVTM and ANQGSEA. The length of the CDR3 is 13 residues. In nucleotides, the CDR3 is TGCAGCGTTGAATCAGGGAGCCGGAACGAGCAGTACTTC. This encodes CSVESGSRNEQYF.